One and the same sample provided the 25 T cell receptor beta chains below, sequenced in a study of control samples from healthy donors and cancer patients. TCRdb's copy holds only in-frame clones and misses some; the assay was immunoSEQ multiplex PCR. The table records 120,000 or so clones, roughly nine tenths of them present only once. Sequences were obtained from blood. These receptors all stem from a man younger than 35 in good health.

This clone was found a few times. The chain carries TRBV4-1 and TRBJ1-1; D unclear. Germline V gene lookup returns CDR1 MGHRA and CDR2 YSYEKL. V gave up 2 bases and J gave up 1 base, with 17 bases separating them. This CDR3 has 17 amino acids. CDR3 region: CASSQPPRTTTNTEAFF. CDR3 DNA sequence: TGCGCCAGCAGCCAACCACCTAGGACGACAACGAACACTGAAGCTTTCTTT.

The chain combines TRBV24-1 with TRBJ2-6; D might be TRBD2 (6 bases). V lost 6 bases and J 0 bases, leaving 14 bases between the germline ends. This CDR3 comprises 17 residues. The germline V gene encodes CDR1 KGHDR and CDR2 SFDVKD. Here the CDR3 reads CATSFSGRTSGANVLTF. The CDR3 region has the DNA TGTGCCACCAGTTTTAGCGGCCGAACCTCTGGGGCCAACGTCCTGACTTTC.

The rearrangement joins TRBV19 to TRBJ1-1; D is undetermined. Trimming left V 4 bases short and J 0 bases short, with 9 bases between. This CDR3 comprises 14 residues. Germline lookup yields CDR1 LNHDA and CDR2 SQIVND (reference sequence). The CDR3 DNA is TGTGCCAGTAGTACCAACAGCATGAACACTGAAGCTTTCTTT. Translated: CASSTNSMNTEAFF. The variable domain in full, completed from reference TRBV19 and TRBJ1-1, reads DGGITQSPKYLFRKEGQNVTLSCEQNLNHDAMYWYRQDPGQGLRLIYYSQIVNDFQKGDIAEGYSVSREKKESFPLTVTSAQKNPTAFYLCASSTNSMNTEAFFGQGTRLTVV.

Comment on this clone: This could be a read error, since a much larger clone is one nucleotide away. CDR3 bases: TGTGCCAGCAGTGAGGACAACAATCAGCCCCAGCATTTT. It is translated as CASSEDNNQPQHF. The chain carries TRBV6-4 and TRBJ1-5; tentative D call: TRBD1 (5 bases). Germline-derived CDR1 and CDR2 are MRHNA and SNTAGT. The CDR3 loop spans 13 amino acids. Trimming took off 3 bases at V and 3 bases at J, with 6 bases between the two ends.

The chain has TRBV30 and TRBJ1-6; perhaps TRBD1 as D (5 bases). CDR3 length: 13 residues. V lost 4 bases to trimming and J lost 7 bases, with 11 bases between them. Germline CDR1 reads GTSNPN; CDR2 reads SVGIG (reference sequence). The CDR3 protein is CAWKAGLNSPLHF. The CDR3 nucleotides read TGTGCCTGGAAGGCAGGGCTAAATTCACCCCTCCACTTT.

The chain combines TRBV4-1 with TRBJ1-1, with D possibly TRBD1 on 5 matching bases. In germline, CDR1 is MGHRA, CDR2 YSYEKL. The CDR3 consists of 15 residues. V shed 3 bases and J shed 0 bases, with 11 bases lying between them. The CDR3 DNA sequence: TGCGCCAGCAGCCAGGAGACAGCGTTGAACACTGAAGCTTTCTTT. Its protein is CASSQETALNTEAFF.

DNA for the CDR3: TGTGCCAGCAGCCTCAATAGGGGACTAGCGGTACCCTACAATGAGCAGTTCTTC. Translation gives CASSLNRGLAVPYNEQFF. The V and J genes are TRBV5-8 and TRBJ2-1; TRBD2 matches at 11 bases. The CDR3 is made up of 18 amino acids. Per germline, CDR1 SGHTS and CDR2 YDEGEE. V was pared by 4 bases and J by 2 bases, with 11 bases of the junction left unmatched.

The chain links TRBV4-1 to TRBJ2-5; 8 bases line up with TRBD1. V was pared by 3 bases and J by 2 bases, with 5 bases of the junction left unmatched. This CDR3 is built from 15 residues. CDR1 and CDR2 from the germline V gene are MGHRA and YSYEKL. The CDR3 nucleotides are TGCGCCAGCAGCCATGGCGACAGGGGACAAGAGACCCAGTACTTC. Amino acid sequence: CASSHGDRGQETQYF.

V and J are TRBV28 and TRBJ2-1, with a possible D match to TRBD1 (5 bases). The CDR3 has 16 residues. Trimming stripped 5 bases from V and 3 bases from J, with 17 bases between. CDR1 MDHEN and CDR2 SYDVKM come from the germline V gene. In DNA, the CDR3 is TGTGCCAGCAGTCCCCTACCAGGGTACCACTACAATGAGCAGTTCTTC. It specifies CASSPLPGYHYNEQFF. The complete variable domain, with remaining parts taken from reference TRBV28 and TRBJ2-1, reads DVKVTQSSRYLVKRTGEKVFLECVQDMDHENMFWYRQDPGLGLRLIYFSYDVKMKEKGDIPEGYSVSREKKERFSLILESASTNQTSMYLCASSPLPGYHYNEQFFGPGTRLTVL.

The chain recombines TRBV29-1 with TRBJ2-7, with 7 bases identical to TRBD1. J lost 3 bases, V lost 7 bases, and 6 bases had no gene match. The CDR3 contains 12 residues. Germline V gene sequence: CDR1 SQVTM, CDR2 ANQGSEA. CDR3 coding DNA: TGCAGCGCAACCGGGACAGACTACGAGCAGTACTTC. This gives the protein CSATGTDYEQYF.

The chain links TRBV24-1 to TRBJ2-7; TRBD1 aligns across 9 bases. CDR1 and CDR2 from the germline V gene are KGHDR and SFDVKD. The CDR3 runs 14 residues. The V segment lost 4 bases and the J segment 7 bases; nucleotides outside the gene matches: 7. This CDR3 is CATSDRGQGREQYF. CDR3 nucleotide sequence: TGTGCCACCAGTGACCGAGGACAGGGGCGGGAGCAGTACTTC.

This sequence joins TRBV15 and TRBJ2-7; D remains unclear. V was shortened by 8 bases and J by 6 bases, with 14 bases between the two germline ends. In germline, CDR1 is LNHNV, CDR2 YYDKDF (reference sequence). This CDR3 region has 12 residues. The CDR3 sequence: CATSDSTREQYF. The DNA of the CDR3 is TGTGCCACCTCCGACTCGACGCGCGAGCAGTACTTC.

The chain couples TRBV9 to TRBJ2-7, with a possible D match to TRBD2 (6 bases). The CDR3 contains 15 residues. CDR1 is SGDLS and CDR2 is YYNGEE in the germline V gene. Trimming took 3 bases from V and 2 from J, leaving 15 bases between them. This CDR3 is CASSAGVLTTYEQYF. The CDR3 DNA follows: TGTGCCAGCAGCGCGGGGGTCCTCACCACCTACGAGCAGTACTTC.

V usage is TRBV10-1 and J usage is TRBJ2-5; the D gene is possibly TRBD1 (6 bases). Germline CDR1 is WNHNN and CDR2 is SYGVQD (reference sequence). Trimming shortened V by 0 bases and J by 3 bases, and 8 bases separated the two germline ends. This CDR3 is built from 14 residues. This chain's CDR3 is CASSESDRKETQYF. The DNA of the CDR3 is TGCGCCAGCAGTGAGTCGGACAGAAAAGAGACCCAGTACTTC.

The chain's CDR3 is CARPRQGVHEQYF. The CDR3 DNA reads TGTGCCAGGCCCCGACAGGGGGTCCACGAGCAGTACTTC. This chain connects TRBV2 to TRBJ2-7; 9 bases fit TRBD1. CDR1 is SNHLY and CDR2 is FYNNEI in the germline V gene. The CDR3 consists of 13 residues. V was clipped by 9 bases and J by 5 bases; unmatched bases: 8.

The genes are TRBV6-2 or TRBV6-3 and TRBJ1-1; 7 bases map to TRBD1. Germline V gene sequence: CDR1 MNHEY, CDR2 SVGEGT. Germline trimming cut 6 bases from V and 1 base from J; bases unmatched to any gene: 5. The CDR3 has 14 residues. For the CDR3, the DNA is TGTGCCAGCAGCACTTGGGACAGGAACACTGAAGCTTTCTTT. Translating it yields CASSTWDRNTEAFF.

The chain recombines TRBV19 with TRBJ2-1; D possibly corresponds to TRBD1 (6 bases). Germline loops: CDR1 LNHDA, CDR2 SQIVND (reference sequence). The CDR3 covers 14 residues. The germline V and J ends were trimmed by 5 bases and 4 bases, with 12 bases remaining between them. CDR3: CASSRTAPYNEQFF. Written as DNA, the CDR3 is TGTGCCAGTAGTCGGACAGCCCCGTACAATGAGCAGTTCTTC.

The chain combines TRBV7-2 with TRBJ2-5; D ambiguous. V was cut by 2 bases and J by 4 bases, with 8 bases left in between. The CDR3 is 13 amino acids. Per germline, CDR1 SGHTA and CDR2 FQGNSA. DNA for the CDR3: TGTGCCAGCAGCTTACGGGCCCGAGAGACCCAGTACTTC. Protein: CASSLRARETQYF.

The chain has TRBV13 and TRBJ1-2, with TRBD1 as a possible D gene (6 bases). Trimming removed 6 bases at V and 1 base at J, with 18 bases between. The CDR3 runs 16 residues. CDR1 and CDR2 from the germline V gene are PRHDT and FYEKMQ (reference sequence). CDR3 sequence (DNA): TGTGCCAGCAGGGTAAGAACCCGGACAGATAACTATGGCTACACCTTC. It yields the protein CASRVRTRTDNYGYTF.

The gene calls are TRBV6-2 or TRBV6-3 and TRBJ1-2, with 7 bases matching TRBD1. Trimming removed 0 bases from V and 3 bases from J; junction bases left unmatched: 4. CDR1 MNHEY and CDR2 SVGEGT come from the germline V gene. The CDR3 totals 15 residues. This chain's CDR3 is CASSYSIRGDYGYTF. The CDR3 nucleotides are TGTGCCAGCAGTTACTCGATCAGGGGGGACTATGGCTACACCTTC.

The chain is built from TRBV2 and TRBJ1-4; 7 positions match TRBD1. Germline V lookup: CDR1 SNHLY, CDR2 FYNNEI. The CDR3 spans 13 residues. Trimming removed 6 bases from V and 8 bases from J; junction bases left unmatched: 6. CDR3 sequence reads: CASSGTVREKLFF. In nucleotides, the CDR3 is TGTGCCAGCAGCGGGACAGTTCGCGAAAAACTGTTTTTT.

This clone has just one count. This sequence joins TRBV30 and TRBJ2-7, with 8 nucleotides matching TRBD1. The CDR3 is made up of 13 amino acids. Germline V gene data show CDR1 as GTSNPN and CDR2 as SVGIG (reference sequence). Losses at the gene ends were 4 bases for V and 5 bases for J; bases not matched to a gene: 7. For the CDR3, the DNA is TGTGCCTGGATCCGGGACAGGCCTCACGAGCAGTACTTC. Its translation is CAWIRDRPHEQYF.

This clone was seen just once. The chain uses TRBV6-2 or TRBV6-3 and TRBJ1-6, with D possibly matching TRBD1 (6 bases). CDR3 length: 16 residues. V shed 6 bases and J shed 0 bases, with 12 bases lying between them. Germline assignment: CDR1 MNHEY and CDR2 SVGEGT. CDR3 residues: CASSPQDSSYNSPLHF. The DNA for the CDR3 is TGTGCCAGCAGCCCTCAGGACAGCTCCTATAATTCACCCCTCCACTTT.

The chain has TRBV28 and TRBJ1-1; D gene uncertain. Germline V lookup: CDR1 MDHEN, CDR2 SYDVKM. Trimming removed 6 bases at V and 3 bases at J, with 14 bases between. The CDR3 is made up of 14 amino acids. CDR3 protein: CASSPRRGDTEAFF. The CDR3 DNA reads TGTGCCAGCAGCCCTAGACGGGGAGACACTGAAGCTTTCTTT.

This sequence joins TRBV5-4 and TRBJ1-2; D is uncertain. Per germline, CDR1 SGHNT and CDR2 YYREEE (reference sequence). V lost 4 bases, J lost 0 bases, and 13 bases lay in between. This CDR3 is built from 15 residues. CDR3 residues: CASSGLGTANYGYTF. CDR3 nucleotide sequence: TGTGCCAGCAGCGGATTAGGCACGGCTAACTATGGCTACACCTTC. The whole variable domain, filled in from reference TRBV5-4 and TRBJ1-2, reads ETGVTQSPTHLIKTRGQQVTLRCSSQSGHNTVSWYQQALGQGPQFIFQYYREEENGRGNFPPRFSGLQFPNYSSELNVNALELDDSALYLCASSGLGTANYGYTFGSGTRLTVV.